This T cell receptor beta chain appears in the sequencing data of a study of cytomegalovirus exposure and HLA in healthy donors. The germline CDR1 and CDR2 sequences are SGHRS and YFSETQ. The CDR3 length is 15 residues. V was clipped by 5 bases and J by 3 bases, with 17 bases between them. 13 Jbeta primers and 60 Vbeta primers were used for the PCR. Only in-frame clones appear in the TCRdb table, and some are missing; sequencing was by immunoSEQ multiplex PCR. The table has 160,000 or so clones, approximately 84% seen once. This clone was counted only a few times. The TCR was taken from a male donor in good health and CMV-seropositive. V is TRBV5-1 and J is TRBJ1-2, with D possibly matching TRBD1 (6 bases). Sequenced: PBMCs. The CDR3 nucleotides are TGCGCCAGCAGGTCAATGACAGGTTGGGACTATGGCTACACCTTC. This codes for CASRSMTGWDYGYTF.